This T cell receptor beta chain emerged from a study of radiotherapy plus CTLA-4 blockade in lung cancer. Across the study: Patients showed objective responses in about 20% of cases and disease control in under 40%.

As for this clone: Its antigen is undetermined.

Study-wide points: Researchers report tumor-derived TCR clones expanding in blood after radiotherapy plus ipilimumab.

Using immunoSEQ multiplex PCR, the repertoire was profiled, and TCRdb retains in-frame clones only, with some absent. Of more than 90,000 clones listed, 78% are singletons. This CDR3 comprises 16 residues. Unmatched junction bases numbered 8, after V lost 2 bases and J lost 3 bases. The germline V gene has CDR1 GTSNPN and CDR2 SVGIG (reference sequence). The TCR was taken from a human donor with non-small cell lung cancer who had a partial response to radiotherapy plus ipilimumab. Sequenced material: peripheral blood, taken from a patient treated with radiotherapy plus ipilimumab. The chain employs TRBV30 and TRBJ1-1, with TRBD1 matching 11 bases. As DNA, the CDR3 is TGTGCCTGGAGTCGGACAGGGGGCGCTCCGGACACTGAAGCTTTCTTT. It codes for CAWSRTGGAPDTEAFF.